This T cell receptor beta chain is drawn from a study of cytomegalovirus exposure and HLA in healthy donors. Data came from immunoSEQ multiplex PCR; TCRdb stores just in-frame clones and leaves some out. The sample contains about 110,000 clones, around nine tenths of which appear only once. Findings and limits, study-wide: It was 150 to 200 TCR beta chains that were listed as cytomegalovirus-associated.

The ends were cut back, 1 base at V and 5 bases at J, with 6 bases in the middle. Germline CDR1 SGHVS, CDR2 FNYEAQ. This CDR3 region has 12 residues. Points on this clone: Its specificity is not known.

The chain recombines TRBV7-6 with TRBJ2-7; no clear D gene. The receptor comes from a woman under 30 in good health and CMV-seronegative. The sample consisted of PBMCs. For the CDR3, the DNA is TGTGCCAGCAGCTTAGTACTCCACGAGCAGTACTTC. Encoded protein: CASSLVLHEQYF.